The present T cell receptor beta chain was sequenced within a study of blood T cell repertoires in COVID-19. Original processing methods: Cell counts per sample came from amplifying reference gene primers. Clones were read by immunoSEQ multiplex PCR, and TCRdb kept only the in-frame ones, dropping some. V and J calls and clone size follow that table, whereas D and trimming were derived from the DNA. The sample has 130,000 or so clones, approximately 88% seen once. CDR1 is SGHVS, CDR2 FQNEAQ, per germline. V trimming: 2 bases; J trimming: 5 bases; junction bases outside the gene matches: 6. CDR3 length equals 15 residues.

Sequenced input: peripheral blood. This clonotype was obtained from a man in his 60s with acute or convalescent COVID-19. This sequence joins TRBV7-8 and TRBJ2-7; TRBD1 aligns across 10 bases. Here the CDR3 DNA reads TGTGCCAGCAGCTTATCCGGGACAGGGGTGAACGAGCAGTACTTC. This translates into CASSLSGTGVNEQYF.